The 14 T cell receptor beta chains below all came from one sample that was sequenced in a study of beta chain features in type 1 diabetes. Study-wide points: The study found moderately but significantly shorter TCRB CDR3s in all four CD4+ subsets of Type 1 diabetes patients.

The whole isolated RNA underwent reverse transcription, so sequencing captured expressed TCRB transcripts. TCRdb's table, derived via immunoSEQ multiplex PCR, lists solely in-frame clones and lacks some. Of 300,000 to 350,000 clones in the sample, around 9.7% were seen once. These receptors have no identified antigens. The sequencing sample was made of central memory CD4+ T cells from blood. The receptor set was obtained from a man under 40 with type 1 diabetes.

The J gene is TRBJ1-1, the V gene TRBV7-8, with D maybe TRBD1 (5 bases). The CDR3 contains 11 residues. V was shortened by 4 bases and J by 10 bases, with 10 bases between the two germline ends. The germline V gene has CDR1 SGHVS and CDR2 FQNEAQ. This CDR3 reads CASSSARGAFF. The CDR3 bases are TGTGCCAGCAGCTCTGCGAGGGGAGCTTTCTTT.

This clone has a handful of counts. The chain uses TRBV6-1 and TRBJ2-7; D unresolved. Between the trimmed V and J ends, which lost 6 bases and 4 bases, there was a span of 16 bases. Germline V gene data show CDR1 as MNHNS and CDR2 as SASEGT. The CDR3 extends over 14 amino acids. CDR3 bases: TGTGCCAGCAGCGACCCCTCCCAGTCGTACGAGCAGTACTTC. The encoded protein is CASSDPSQSYEQYF.

The CDR3 here is CASSHPPGTGVTEAFF. In DNA form, the CDR3 reads TGTGCCAGCAGCCACCCCCCCGGGACAGGGGTGACTGAAGCTTTCTTT. The chain employs TRBV7-9 and TRBJ1-1; 10 nucleotides line up with TRBD1. The V gene's germline CDR1 is SEHNR and CDR2 FQNEAQ (reference sequence). V dropped 5 bases and J dropped 5; count of bases not matched to a gene: 11. The CDR3 length is 16 residues.

J is TRBJ2-5 and V is TRBV15, with D tentatively TRBD1 (6 bases). The V and J ends lost 0 bases and 2 bases respectively, with 10 bases between them. The CDR3 extends over 15 amino acids. Germline V lookup: CDR1 LNHNV, CDR2 YYDKDF (reference sequence). CDR3 in amino acids: CATSRDGTSQETQYF. The CDR3, as DNA: TGTGCCACCAGCAGAGATGGGACAAGTCAAGAGACCCAGTACTTC.

This clone was counted between two and nine times. V usage is TRBV6-5 and J usage is TRBJ1-4; D is possibly TRBD1 (5 bases). Per germline, CDR1 MNHEY and CDR2 SVGAGI. The CDR3 is made up of 13 amino acids. V lost 6 bases and J 5 bases, leaving 10 bases between the germline ends. CDR3 DNA sequence: TGTGCCAGCAGGCTACAGGAGAATGAAAAACTGTTTTTT. It specifies CASRLQENEKLFF.

The chain is built from TRBV11-2 and TRBJ1-3; D is unresolved. V gave up 5 bases and J gave up 0 bases, with 11 bases separating them. This CDR3 region has 15 residues. Per the germline V gene, CDR1 is SGHAT and CDR2 is FQNNGV. The DNA for the CDR3 is TGTGCCAGCAGCCCGACCGGGCTCTCTGGAAACACCATATATTTT. Its protein product is CASSPTGLSGNTIYF.

In its sample, this clone was seen a few times. The chain uses TRBV29-1 and TRBJ1-3; TRBD1 is a possible D gene (6 bases). V was shortened by 3 bases and J by 0 bases, with 12 bases between the two germline ends. The germline CDR1 and CDR2 sequences are SQVTM and ANQGSEA. This CDR3 has 15 amino acids. The CDR3 sequence is CSVEGEGDSGNTIYF. The CDR3 coding sequence is TGCAGCGTTGAGGGAGAGGGGGACTCTGGAAACACCATATATTTT.

This clone was observed a handful of times. Here the CDR3 reads CSVLGHDEKLFF. For the CDR3, the DNA is TGCAGCGTTCTGGGCCATGATGAAAAACTGTTTTTT. The V call is TRBV29-1, the J call TRBJ1-4; D is ambiguous. The length of the CDR3 is 12 residues. CDR1 and CDR2 from the germline V gene are SQVTM and ANQGSEA. Trimming pared 5 bases from V and 6 bases from J, leaving 10 bases between.

This clone came up a few times. The rearrangement joins TRBV28 to TRBJ2-7; the D is unclear. Trimming pared 3 bases from V and 9 bases from J, leaving 9 bases between. The CDR3 extends over 11 amino acids. In germline, CDR1 is MDHEN, CDR2 SYDVKM. The CDR3 loop reads CASSFRFGQYF. As DNA, the CDR3 is TGTGCCAGCAGTTTCCGTTTTGGGCAGTACTTC.

The chain combines TRBV25-1 with TRBJ1-4, with D unclear. From germline, CDR1 is MGHDK and CDR2 SYGVNS. This CDR3 contains 17 residues. Trimming pared 0 bases from V and 0 bases from J, leaving 11 bases between. CDR3 in amino acids: CASSEYSGPSTNEKLFF. The DNA for the CDR3 is TGTGCCAGCAGTGAATACTCCGGACCCTCAACTAATGAAAAACTGTTTTTT.

The chain couples TRBV4-1 to TRBJ2-5; no clear D. Germline loops: CDR1 MGHRA, CDR2 YSYEKL. This CDR3 contains 14 residues. The germline V and J ends were trimmed by 1 base and 7 bases, with 13 bases remaining between them. The CDR3 loop reads CASSQADGSGTQYF. As DNA, the CDR3 is TGCGCCAGCAGCCAAGCGGACGGCTCGGGGACCCAGTACTTC.

The rearrangement links TRBV4-1 to TRBJ2-5; D not resolved. CDR1 is MGHRA, CDR2 YSYEKL, per germline. Trimming removed 0 bases at V and 0 bases at J, with 5 bases between. This CDR3 contains 14 residues. The DNA for the CDR3 is TGCGCCAGCAGCCAAGAAGGGAACCAAGAGACCCAGTACTTC. This gives the protein CASSQEGNQETQYF.

This chain joins TRBV7-6 and TRBJ1-5; D unclear. The CDR3 extends over 13 amino acids. The germline gives CDR1 SGHVS, CDR2 FNYEAQ. The germline V and J ends were trimmed by 2 bases and 6 bases, with 8 bases remaining between them. The CDR3 protein is CASSLSDAQPQHF. The CDR3 nucleotides read TGTGCCAGCAGCTTATCTGATGCTCAGCCCCAGCATTTT.

This clone was counted between two and nine times. This chain uses TRBV11-2 with TRBJ1-4; possible D gene TRBD1, 5 bases. There are 15 residues in the CDR3. The germline V and J ends were trimmed by 1 base and 7 bases, with 13 bases remaining between them. The germline V gene encodes CDR1 SGHAT and CDR2 FQNNGV. CDR3 DNA sequence: TGTGCCAGCAGCTTAGGGGGACGGGCCGGTGAAAAACTGTTTTTT. Translated: CASSLGGRAGEKLFF. Supplemented by reference TRBV11-2 and TRBJ1-4, the full variable domain reads EAGVAQSPRYKIIEKRQSVAFWCNPISGHATLYWYQQILGQGPKLLIQFQNNGVVDDSQLPKDRFSAERLKGVDSTLKIQPAKLEDSAVYLCASSLGGRAGEKLFFGSGTQLSVL.